These 12 T cell receptor beta chains originate from one sample sequenced in a study of T cell changes during pregnancy in multiple sclerosis. Assay: immunoSEQ multiplex PCR; the TCRdb copy retains only in-frame clones and omits some. Of roughly 57,000 clones listed, around 92% are singletons. Material: CD4+ T cells from peripheral blood mononuclear cells, obtained after pregnancy. The source of these receptors is a female donor with multiple sclerosis, enrolled in a pregnancy study.

The J gene is TRBJ2-3, the V gene TRBV9; TRBD2 agrees at 7 bases. This CDR3 is 13 amino acids long. V lost 2 bases to trimming and J lost 10 bases; unmatched junction nucleotides: 7. The germline V gene has CDR1 SGDLS and CDR2 YYNGEE. CDR3 region: CASSVEGEGPQYF. As DNA, the CDR3 is TGTGCCAGCAGCGTGGAAGGGGAGGGGCCGCAGTATTTT. Drawing the rest from reference TRBV9 and TRBJ2-3, the complete variable domain is DSGVTQTPKHLITATGQRVTLRCSPRSGDLSVYWYQQSLDQGLQFLIQYYNGEERAKGNILERFSAQQFPDLHSELNLSSLELGDSALYFCASSVEGEGPQYFGPGTRLTVL.

This clone appeared once. The V and J genes are TRBV9 and TRBJ1-1; TRBD1 matches at 7 bases. J gave up 4 bases and V 0 bases, and 9 bases lay outside the gene matches. The CDR3 runs 16 residues. Germline values: CDR1 SGDLS, CDR2 YYNGEE. The CDR3 is CASSVATGALGTEAFF. The DNA of the CDR3 is TGTGCCAGCAGCGTAGCAACAGGGGCCCTCGGCACTGAAGCTTTCTTT.

The gene calls are TRBV7-3 and TRBJ2-5, with D possibly TRBD1 on 6 matching bases. Trimming cost V 5 bases and J 3 bases, with 10 bases left between them. The germline CDR1 and CDR2 sequences are SGHTA and FQGTGA. The CDR3 has 13 amino acids. CDR3 DNA: TGTGCCAGCAGCCGGGACATTAAAGAGACCCAGTACTTC. It is translated as CASSRDIKETQYF.

This clone has a handful of counts. The chain links TRBV18 to TRBJ1-1, with D tentatively TRBD1 (5 bases). The V end lost 3 bases, the J end lost 8 bases, and 7 bases lay between the germline ends. CDR3 length equals 11 residues. Germline loops: CDR1 KGHSH, CDR2 LQKENI. CDR3 coding DNA: TGTGCCAGCTCACCGGCAGGGGAAGCTTTCTTT. Amino acids: CASSPAGEAFF. Complete variable domain (other parts from reference TRBV18 and TRBJ1-1): NAGVMQNPRHLVRRRGQEARLRCSPMKGHSHVYWYRQLPEEGLKFMVYLQKENIIDESGMPKERFSAEFPKEGPSILRIQQVVRGDSAAYFCASSPAGEAFFGQGTRLTVV.

The chain links TRBV11-2 to TRBJ2-7; a weak D match, TRBD1 (6 bases). Trimming took off 5 bases at V and 1 base at J, with 12 bases between the two ends. Germline assignment: CDR1 SGHAT and CDR2 FQNNGV. The CDR3 has 14 amino acids. The CDR3 DNA is TGTGCCAGCAGCCGACAGGATCAATCCTACGAGCAGTACTTC. It is translated as CASSRQDQSYEQYF.

V and J are TRBV7-2 and TRBJ1-2; no definite D call. In germline, CDR1 is SGHTA, CDR2 FQGNSA. V shed 8 bases and J shed 2 bases, with 18 bases lying between them. The CDR3 totals 15 residues. The CDR3 nucleotides are TGTGCCAGCGCGCCCAGCGCCAACCGCAACTATGGCTACACCTTC. Encoded protein: CASAPSANRNYGYTF.

This chain connects TRBV7-3 to TRBJ2-5; possible D gene TRBD2, 5 bases. Germline assignment: CDR1 SGHTA and CDR2 FQGTGA. The ends were cut back, 1 base at V and 2 bases at J, with 11 bases in the middle. CDR3 length: 15 residues. CDR3 region: CASSLMGSGQETQYF. The CDR3 DNA follows: TGTGCCAGCAGCTTAATGGGGTCGGGGCAAGAGACCCAGTACTTC.

The chain couples TRBV7-3 to TRBJ1-1; 7 bases map to TRBD1. The J segment lost 1 base and the V segment lost 6 bases, leaving 2 bases of the junction unmatched. Germline V gives CDR1 SGHTA, CDR2 FQGTGA. This CDR3 is 13 amino acids long. The CDR3 here is CASSQGGNTEAFF. The CDR3, as DNA: TGTGCCAGCAGTCAGGGGGGGAACACTGAAGCTTTCTTT.

This clone occurred once. As DNA, the CDR3 is TGTGCCAGCAGTGAAACTAGCGGGGGGCTTTTCAATGAGCAGTTCTTC. Protein: CASSETSGGLFNEQFF. The V and J genes are TRBV2 and TRBJ2-1; 12 positions agree with TRBD2. The CDR3 length is 16 residues. Looked up from germline, CDR1 is SNHLY and CDR2 is FYNNEI. J lost 6 bases, V lost 2 bases, and 5 bases had no gene match.

This chain joins TRBV7-2 and TRBJ1-5; D not certain. Germline V CDR1 and CDR2: SGHTA, FQGNSA. Between the trimmed V and J ends, which lost 0 bases and 0 bases, there was a span of 21 bases. CDR3 length equals 20 residues. The CDR3 DNA reads TGTGCCAGCAGCTTAGCCCCCTTCCGCGGGAGTACTTATAGCAATCAGCCCCAGCATTTT. Its protein is CASSLAPFRGSTYSNQPQHF.

The CDR3 nucleotides are TGTGCCAGCAGTCCCAACAGGGTAACTGAAGCTTTCTTT. This gives the protein CASSPNRVTEAFF. The chain recombines TRBV27 with TRBJ1-1; D is perhaps TRBD1 (6 bases). The CDR3 length is 13 residues. The V gene's germline CDR1 is MNHEY and CDR2 SMNVEV (reference sequence). V was pared by 5 bases and J by 5 bases, with 12 bases between.

The sample holds one count of this clone. This sequence joins TRBV5-1 and TRBJ1-6; no clear D gene. The CDR3 is made up of 18 amino acids. Trimming left V 5 bases short and J 0 bases short, with 18 bases between. Germline assignment: CDR1 SGHRS and CDR2 YFSETQ. The CDR3 nucleotides are TGCGCCAGCAGTGGCCCGCCAAACACAAGCTCCTATAATTCACCCCTCCACTTT. This translates into CASSGPPNTSSYNSPLHF.